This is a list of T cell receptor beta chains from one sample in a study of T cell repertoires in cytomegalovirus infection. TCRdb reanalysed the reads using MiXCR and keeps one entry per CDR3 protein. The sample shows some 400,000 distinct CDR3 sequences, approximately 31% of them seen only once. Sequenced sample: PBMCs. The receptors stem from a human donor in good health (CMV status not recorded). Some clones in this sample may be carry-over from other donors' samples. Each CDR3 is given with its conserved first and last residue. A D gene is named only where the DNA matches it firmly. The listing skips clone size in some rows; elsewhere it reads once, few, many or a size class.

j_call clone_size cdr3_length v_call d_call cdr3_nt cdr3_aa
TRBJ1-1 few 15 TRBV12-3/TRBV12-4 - TGTGCCAGCAGTTTAGCGCCACTGAGGAACACTGAAGCTTTCTTT CASSLAPLRNTEAFF
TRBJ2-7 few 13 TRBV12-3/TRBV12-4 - TGTGCCAGCAGTTTAGAGGGACCCTACGAGCAGTACTTC CASSLEGPYEQYF
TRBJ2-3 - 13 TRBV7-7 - TGTGCTAGCAGCCCCGAGAGGGGAGATACGCAGTATTTT CASSPERGDTQYF
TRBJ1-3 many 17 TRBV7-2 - TGTGCCAGCAGCTCCGCGGACAGTTCCTTCTCTGGAAACACCATATATTTT CASSSADSSFSGNTIYF
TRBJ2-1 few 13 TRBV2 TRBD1 TGTGCCAGCGCGAGACAGGGGTTCAATGAGCAGTTCTTC CASARQGFNEQFF
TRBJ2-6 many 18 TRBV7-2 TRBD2 TGTGCCAGCAGCCATGTACTAGCGGGGGGATCTGGGGCCAACGTCCTGACTTTC CASSHVLAGGSGANVLTF
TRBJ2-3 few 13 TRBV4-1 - TGCGCCAGCAGCACGGGCGAGACCTATACGCAGTATTTT CASSTGETYTQYF
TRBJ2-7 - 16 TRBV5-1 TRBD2 TGCGCCAGCAGCAGAACTACTAGCGGAACCTCCTACGAGCAGTACTTC CASSRTTSGTSYEQYF
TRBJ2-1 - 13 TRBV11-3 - TGTGCCAGCAGCTTAGGAATTGGGGATGAGCAGTTCTTC CASSLGIGDEQFF
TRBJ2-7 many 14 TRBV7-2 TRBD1 TGTGCCAGCAGCAAAATGACAGGGTCCTACGAGCAGTACTTC CASSKMTGSYEQYF
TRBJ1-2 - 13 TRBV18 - TGTGCCAGCTCACCACCTAGCGGGCTTGGCTACACCTTC CASSPPSGLGYTF
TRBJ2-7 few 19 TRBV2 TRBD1 TGTGCCAGCAGTGAAGTATTGGGGACAGGAGGCAATAAAGCCTACGAGCAGTACTTC CASSEVLGTGGNKAYEQYF
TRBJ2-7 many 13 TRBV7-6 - TGTGCCAGCAGCTTAGACAGCTCCTACGAGCAGTACTTC CASSLDSSYEQYF
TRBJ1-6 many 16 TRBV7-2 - TGTGCCAGCAGCTCTAACAGAAACCCCTATAATTCACCCCTCCACTTT CASSSNRNPYNSPLHF
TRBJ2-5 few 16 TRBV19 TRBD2 TGTGCCAGTAGTATTTTAGCGGGGACTCCCCAAGAGACCCAGTACTTC CASSILAGTPQETQYF
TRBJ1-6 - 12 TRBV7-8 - TGTGCCAGCAGCTTAGCAGGGGTTTCCCTCCACTTT CASSLAGVSLHF
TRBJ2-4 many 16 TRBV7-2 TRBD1 TGTGCCAGCAGCCTACAGGGGTCCCTAGCCAAAAACATTCAGTACTTC CASSLQGSLAKNIQYF
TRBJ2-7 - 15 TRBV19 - TGTGCCAGTAGTATGGACGGAATGGGGGCCTACGAGCAGTACTTC CASSMDGMGAYEQYF
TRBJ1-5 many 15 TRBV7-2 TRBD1 TGTGCCAGCAGCTCAGAAGGGGGCGGTTTTCAGCCCCAGCATTTT CASSSEGGGFQPQHF
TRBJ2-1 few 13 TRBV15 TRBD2 TGTGCCACCAGCGGGGGGGTAGTCAATGAGCAGTTCTTC CATSGGVVNEQFF
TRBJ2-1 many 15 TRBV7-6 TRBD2 TGTGCCAGCAGCCAGCGGGGGGGTTCCTACAATGAGCAGTTCTTC CASSQRGGSYNEQFF
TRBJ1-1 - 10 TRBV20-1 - TGCAGTTCCGCGACAGATGAAGCTTTCTTT CSSATDEAFF
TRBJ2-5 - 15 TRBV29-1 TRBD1 TGCAGCGCCTCTCGGTGGCAGGGGGACGTTGAGACCCAGTACTTC CSASRWQGDVETQYF
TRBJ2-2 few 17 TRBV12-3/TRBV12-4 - TGTGCCAGCAGTTTAACCCTGGGGGGGGCGAGGGGCGGGGAGCTGTTTTTT CASSLTLGGARGGELFF
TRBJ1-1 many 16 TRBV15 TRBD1 TGTGCCACCAGCAGGTACCCCCGGGACAGGGGCACTGAAGCTTTCTTT CATSRYPRDRGTEAFF
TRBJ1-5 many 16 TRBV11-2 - TGTGCCAGCAGCTTAGATGGACGGTTAGAAGATCAGCCCCAGCATTTT CASSLDGRLEDQPQHF
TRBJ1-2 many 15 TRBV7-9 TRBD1 TGTGCCAGCAGCCCACAGGGGGCCCTAGTCTATGGCTACACCTTC CASSPQGALVYGYTF
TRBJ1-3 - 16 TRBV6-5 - TGTGCCAGCAGTAACGCAATAGGGCAAACTGGAAACACCATATATTTT CASSNAIGQTGNTIYF
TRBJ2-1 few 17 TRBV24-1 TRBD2 TGTGCCACCAGTGAGCATAGCGGGTCCCTCTCCTACAATGAGCAGTTCTTC CATSEHSGSLSYNEQFF
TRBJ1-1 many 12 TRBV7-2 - TGTGCCAGCAGCTTATTACTTGGTGAAGCTTTCTTT CASSLLLGEAFF
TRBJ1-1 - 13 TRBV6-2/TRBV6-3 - TGTGCCAGCAGTTGGATACGGGACTATGAAGCTTTCTTT CASSWIRDYEAFF
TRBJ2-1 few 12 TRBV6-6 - TGTGCCAGCAGTTACGGGAGGACCGGGGAGTTCTTC CASSYGRTGEFF
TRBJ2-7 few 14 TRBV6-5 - TGTGCCAGCAGTTATGGACAATTTCTGGACGAGCAGTACTTC CASSYGQFLDEQYF
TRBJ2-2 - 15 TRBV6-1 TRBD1 TGTGCCAGCAACTCCCGGGACAGGGGTTACGGGGAGCTGTTTTTT CASNSRDRGYGELFF
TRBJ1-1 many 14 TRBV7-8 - TGTGCCAGCAGCTTAACCCTCACAAGCGCTGAAGCTTTCTTT CASSLTLTSAEAFF
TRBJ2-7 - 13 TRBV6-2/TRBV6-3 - TGTGCCAGCAGTTTGCCAGCCAACTACGAGCAGTACTTC CASSLPANYEQYF
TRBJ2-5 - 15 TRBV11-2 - TGTGCCAGCAGCTTCAGGTCGGGGTACCAAGAGACCCAGTACTTC CASSFRSGYQETQYF
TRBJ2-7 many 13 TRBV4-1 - TGTGCCAGCAGCCCAAGAGGGTCCTACGAGCAGTACTTC CASSPRGSYEQYF
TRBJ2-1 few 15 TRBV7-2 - TGTGCCAGCAGCTTATCGGGGGCTCCCTCCAATGAGCAGTTCTTC CASSLSGAPSNEQFF
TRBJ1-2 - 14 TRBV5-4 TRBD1 TGTGCCAGCAGCTTGGGAGGGGGCTCCTATGGCTACACCTTC CASSLGGGSYGYTF
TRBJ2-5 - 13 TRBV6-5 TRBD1 TGTGCCAGCAGTTTGGACAGGGGGAAGACCCAGTACTTC CASSLDRGKTQYF
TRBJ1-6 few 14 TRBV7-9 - TGTGCCAGCAGCTTAACCGGGTATAATTCACCCCTCCACTTT CASSLTGYNSPLHF
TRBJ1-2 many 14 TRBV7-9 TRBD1 TGTGCCAGCAGCTCCCAGGGGGGCATGGATGGCTACACCTTC CASSSQGGMDGYTF
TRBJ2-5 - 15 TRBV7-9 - TGTGCCAGCAGCTTAGGACAGATCGGCCAAGAGACCCAGTACTTC CASSLGQIGQETQYF
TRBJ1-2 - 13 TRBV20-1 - TGCAGTGCTAGAGATAACGGGCTACGTGGCTACACCTTC CSARDNGLRGYTF
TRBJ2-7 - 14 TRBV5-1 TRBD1 TGCGCCAGCAGCTCGGGACAGGGGTACGAAGAGCAGTACTTC CASSSGQGYEEQYF